The T cell receptor (beta chain) described here comes from a study of human T cells and chemical hapten exposure. The study's findings and limits: While controls formed fewer of them, expanded TCRs formed significantly more large CDR3 similarity clusters.

A remark on this clonotype: The antigen remains undetermined.

As the library was built, unique molecular identifiers were attached to individual cDNA molecules. One entry per CDR3 protein, called by TCRdb with MiXCR from the RACE reads. Here the sample spans roughly 200,000 distinct CDR3 sequences, 24% being singletons. Time point specified: patch test 3, about 24 weeks after DPC sensitization. Treatment specified: therapeutic diphenylcyclopropenone sensitization with weekly scalp DPC. Each patch-test visit's blood sample preceded patch application. Patients had alopecia, were aged 18 to 70, and were not pregnant. The CDR3 loop spans 15 amino acids. V was pared by 5 bases and J by 1 base, with 1 base of the junction left unmatched.

The chain is built from TRBV12-3 or TRBV12-4 and TRBJ1-5; 11 bases map to TRBD1. The starting material was whole blood, obtained in connection with sensitization to the hapten diphenylcyclopropenone (DPC). The source of this sequence is a woman aged 40 to 55 with alopecia areata. Some clones in this sample may be carry-over from other donors' samples. The CDR3 DNA reads TGTGCCAGCAGTAGGACAGGGGGCAGCAATCAGCCCCAGCATTTT. Encoded protein: CASSRTGGSNQPQHF.